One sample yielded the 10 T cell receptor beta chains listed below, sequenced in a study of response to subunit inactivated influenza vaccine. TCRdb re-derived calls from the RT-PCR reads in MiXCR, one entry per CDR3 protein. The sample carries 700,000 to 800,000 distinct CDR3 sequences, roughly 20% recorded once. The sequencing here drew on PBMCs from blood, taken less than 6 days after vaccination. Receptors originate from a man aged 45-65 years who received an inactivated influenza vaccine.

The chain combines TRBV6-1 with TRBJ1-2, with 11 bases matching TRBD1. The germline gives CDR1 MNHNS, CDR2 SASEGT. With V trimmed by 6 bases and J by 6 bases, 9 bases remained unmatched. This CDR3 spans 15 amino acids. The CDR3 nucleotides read TGTGCCAGCAGCCCCCGGACAGGGGGCCAAGATGGCTACACCTTC. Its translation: CASSPRTGGQDGYTF.

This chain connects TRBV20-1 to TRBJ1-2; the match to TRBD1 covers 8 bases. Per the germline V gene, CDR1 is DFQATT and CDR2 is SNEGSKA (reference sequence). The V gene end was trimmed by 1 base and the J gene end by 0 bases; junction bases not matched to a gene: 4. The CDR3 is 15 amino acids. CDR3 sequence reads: CSARGGQEPNYGYTF. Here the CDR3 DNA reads TGCAGTGCTAGAGGGGGACAGGAGCCTAACTATGGCTACACCTTC.

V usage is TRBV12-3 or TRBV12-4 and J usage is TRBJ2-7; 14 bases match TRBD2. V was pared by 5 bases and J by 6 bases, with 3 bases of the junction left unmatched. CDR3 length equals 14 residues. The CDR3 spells CASSRLAGGLEQYF. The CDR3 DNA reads TGTGCCAGCAGTCGACTAGCGGGGGGGCTCGAGCAGTACTTC.

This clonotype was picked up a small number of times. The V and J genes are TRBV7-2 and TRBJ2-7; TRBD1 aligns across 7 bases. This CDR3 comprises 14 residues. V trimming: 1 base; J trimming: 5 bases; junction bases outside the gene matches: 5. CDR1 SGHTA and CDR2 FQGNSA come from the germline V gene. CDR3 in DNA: TGTGCCAGCAGCTTAGGGGGACAGTCCCACGAGCAGTACTTC. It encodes CASSLGGQSHEQYF.

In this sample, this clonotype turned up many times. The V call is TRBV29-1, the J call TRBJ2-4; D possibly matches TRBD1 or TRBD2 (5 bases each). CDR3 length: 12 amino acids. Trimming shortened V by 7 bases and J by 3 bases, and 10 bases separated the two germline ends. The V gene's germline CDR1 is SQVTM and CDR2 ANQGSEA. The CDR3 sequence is CSARGFKNIQYF. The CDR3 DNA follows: TGCAGCGCGAGGGGCTTCAAAAACATTCAGTACTTC.

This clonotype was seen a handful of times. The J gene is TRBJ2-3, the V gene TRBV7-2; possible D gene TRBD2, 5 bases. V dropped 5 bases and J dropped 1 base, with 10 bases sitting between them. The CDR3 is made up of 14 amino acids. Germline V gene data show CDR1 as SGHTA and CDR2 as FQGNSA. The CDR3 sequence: CASSPYSGTDTQYF. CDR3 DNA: TGTGCCAGCAGCCCGTATAGCGGCACAGATACGCAGTATTTT.

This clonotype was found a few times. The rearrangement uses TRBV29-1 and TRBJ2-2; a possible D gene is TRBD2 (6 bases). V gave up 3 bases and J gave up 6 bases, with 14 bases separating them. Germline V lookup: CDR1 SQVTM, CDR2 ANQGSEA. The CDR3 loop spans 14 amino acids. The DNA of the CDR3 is TGCAGCGTTGAGATTGGTCTAGCGCCCGGGGAGCTGTTTTTT. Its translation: CSVEIGLAPGELFF.

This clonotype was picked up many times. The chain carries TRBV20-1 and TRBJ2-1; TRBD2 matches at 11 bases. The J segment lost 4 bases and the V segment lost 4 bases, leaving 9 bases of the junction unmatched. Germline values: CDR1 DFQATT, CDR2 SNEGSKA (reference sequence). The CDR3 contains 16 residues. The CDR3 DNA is TGCAGTGCTAACCCCACTAGCGGGAGCCGATACAATGAGCAGTTCTTC. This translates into CSANPTSGSRYNEQFF.

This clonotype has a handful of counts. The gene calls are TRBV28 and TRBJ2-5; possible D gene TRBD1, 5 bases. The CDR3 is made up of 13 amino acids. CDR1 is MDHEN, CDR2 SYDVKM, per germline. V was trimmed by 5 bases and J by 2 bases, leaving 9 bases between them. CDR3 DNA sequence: TGTGCCAGCAGTGGACATATACAAGAGACCCAGTACTTC. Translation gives CASSGHIQETQYF.

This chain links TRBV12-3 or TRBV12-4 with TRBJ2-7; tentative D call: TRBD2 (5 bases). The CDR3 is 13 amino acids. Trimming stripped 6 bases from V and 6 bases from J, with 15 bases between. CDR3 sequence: CASRSEGEREQYF. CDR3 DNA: TGTGCCAGCAGATCCGAGGGTGAGCGCGAGCAGTACTTC.